This T cell receptor beta chain comes out of a study of human T cells and chemical hapten exposure. At the level of the study: DPC 0.01% went on the upper back by patch test, with reading at 6 days.

Trimming at V came to 6 bases and at J to 4 bases, leaving 9 bases not matched to a gene. This CDR3 region has 14 residues. Germline V CDR1 and CDR2: SQVTM, ANQGSEA. Using its own MiXCR run on the RACE reads, TCRdb lists one record per CDR3 protein. The top ten hold roughly 2.4% of the sample, which has 84,000 or so distinct CDR3 sequences, approximately 10% seen once. Regarding time point: patch test 1, 2 weeks after DPC sensitization. Treatment denoted: therapeutic diphenylcyclopropenone sensitization with weekly scalp DPC. The total RNA was obtained from whole blood that was not fractionated. The sequence was obtained from a man in his forties or fifties with alopecia areata. Some clones in this sample may be carry-over from other donors' samples. Here the sequenced sample was whole blood, taken in connection with sensitization to the hapten diphenylcyclopropenone (DPC). The J gene is TRBJ2-5, the V gene TRBV29-1; 9 bases are shared with TRBD1. The DNA for the CDR3 is TGCAGCGTGGAATTACAGGGGGCCCCAGAGACCCAGTACTTC. Residues: CSVELQGAPETQYF.